This T cell receptor beta chain was identified during a study of identical twins. Points from the study as a whole: Fewer insertions marked abundant cord blood beta clonotypes; young adult naive trended weakly, memory not at all.

TCRdb reanalysed the 5' RACE reads using MiXCR and keeps one entry per CDR3 protein. The table includes about 480,000 distinct CDR3 sequences, approximately 14% detected once. A word on this clonotype: Its antigen remains unidentified.

The V end was cut by 1 base, the J end by 9 bases, with 4 bases between. This CDR3 is built from 11 residues. From germline, CDR1 is SGHTA and CDR2 FQGNSA. In addition, the sample was reused for a study of yellow fever vaccine responses in identical twins. That work states: Reported findings indicate that twins' vaccine T cell responses seemed partially convergent, partially personalized.

This sequence originates from a young woman in good health. The chain has TRBV7-2 and TRBJ1-3; D is unresolved. Material for sequencing was CD4+ T cells sorted from blood. The CDR3: CASSLESTIYF. The CDR3 DNA follows: TGTGCCAGCAGCTTAGAATCCACCATATATTTT. Together with reference TRBV7-2 and TRBJ1-3, the CDR3 gives the full variable domain: GAGVSQSPSNKVTEKGKDVELRCDPISGHTALYWYRQSLGQGLEFLIYFQGNSAPDKSGLPSDRFSAERTGGSVSTLTIQRTQQEDSAVYLCASSLESTIYFGEGSWLTVV.